The following is a T cell receptor (beta chain) sequence with its context. This clone's antigen is unknown. From cysteine to phenylalanine, the CDR3 is 17 amino acids long. Nucleotide data are not available. The CDR1 and CDR2 encoded by the germline V gene are SGHTA and FQGNSA. HCMV serostatus was determined by detecting HCMV-specific IgG in serum with a commercial ELISA kit. Peripheral blood mononuclear cells were isolated from blood by Ficoll density gradient centrifugation. Data came from an Illumina HiSeq 2000. TCR beta cDNA libraries were made by 5'RACE template switching that added a universal primer site and unique molecular identifiers. cDNA synthesis was primed from the TCR beta constant segment, followed by two successive PCR amplification steps. The paper's data handling went like this. MIGEC handled demultiplexing of the reads and grouping by UMI, while MiTCR was used to assemble and quantify clonotypes. Only TCR cDNA sequences supported by at least two reads were kept to exclude erroneous sequences. Downstream repertoire analysis used the tcR package, and clonotypes were matched across fractions by CDR3 nucleotide sequence plus V segment. VDJmatch was used to annotate antigen specificity against VDJdb, with one amino acid substitution in CDR3 permitted. The reads underwent TCRdb reprocessing, giving one record for each CDR3 protein sequence and no DNA. The V and J calls were not made by the authors but by TCRdb's processing. The sample's table covers a few hundred thousand distinct CDR3 sequences. Of the sample, approximately 3.6% is held by the ten largest clones.

The sample belongs to a study of T cells expressing NK-cell markers (dated by TCRdb to between 2020 and 2021). About the investigation overall: TCR beta-chain repertoires were profiled in sorted CD3+CD56+NKG2C+, CD3+CD56+NKG2C- and CD3+CD56-NKG2C+ T-cell subsets from several donors. Sequencing of the libraries produced 2 x 150 bp reads on Illumina HiSeq 2000/2500, MiSeq or NextSeq. Seven of the eight sequenced donors were HCMV-seropositive and one was HCMV-seronegative. The eight sequenced donors were randomly selected healthy volunteers, three men and five women. General study outcomes and caveats: Those dominant clonotypes were again the most abundant among CD3+CD56-NKG2C+ cells in several donors, at roughly 25-65%. Whether the expanded NKG2C-expressing T cell clones were specific for HCMV antigens was left unclear. In over five donors, the dominant CD3+CD56+NKG2C+ clonotypes were among the top 10 CD8+ clonotypes and accounted for about 1.0-7.5% of CD8+ T cells.

The V gene is TRBV7-2 and the J gene is TRBJ2-1; no DNA is available, so the TRBD2 call from TCRdb remains unchecked. This sequence was found in a man between 18 and 35 years old in good health. Donor details come from another sample of the same person, matched by shared clones. The sequenced material came from blood T cells: a sorted CD56 or NKG2C T cell subset, CD4+ or CD8+ T cells, or bulk PBMC T cells (not recorded which). The CDR3 is CASSLRLAGPLGDEQFF.